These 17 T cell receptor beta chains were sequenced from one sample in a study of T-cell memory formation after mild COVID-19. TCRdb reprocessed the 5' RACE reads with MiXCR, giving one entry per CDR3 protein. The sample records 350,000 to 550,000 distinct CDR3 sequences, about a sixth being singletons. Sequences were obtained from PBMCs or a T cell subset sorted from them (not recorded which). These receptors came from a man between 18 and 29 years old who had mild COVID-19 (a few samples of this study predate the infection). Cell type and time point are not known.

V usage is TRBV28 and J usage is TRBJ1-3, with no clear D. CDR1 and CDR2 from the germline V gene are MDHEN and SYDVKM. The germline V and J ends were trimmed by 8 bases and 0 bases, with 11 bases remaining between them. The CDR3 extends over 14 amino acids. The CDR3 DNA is TGTGCCAGCTGGGCGGGCTCCTCTGGAAACACCATATATTTT. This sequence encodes CASWAGSSGNTIYF.

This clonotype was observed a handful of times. The CDR3 nucleotides are TGTGCCAGCAGTGGGCTAGACAGGGAATTGCGTGGGGCCAACGTCCTGACTTTC. Protein: CASSGLDRELRGANVLTF. The gene calls are TRBV27 and TRBJ2-6; 7 bases are shared with TRBD1. V lost 5 bases to trimming and J lost 3 bases; unmatched junction nucleotides: 13. Germline assignment: CDR1 MNHEY and CDR2 SMNVEV (reference sequence). The CDR3 contains 18 residues.

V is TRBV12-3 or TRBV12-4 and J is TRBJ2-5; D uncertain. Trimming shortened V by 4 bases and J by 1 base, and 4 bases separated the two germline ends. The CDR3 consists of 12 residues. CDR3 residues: CASSWTQETQYF. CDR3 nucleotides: TGTGCCAGCAGTTGGACCCAAGAGACCCAGTACTTC.

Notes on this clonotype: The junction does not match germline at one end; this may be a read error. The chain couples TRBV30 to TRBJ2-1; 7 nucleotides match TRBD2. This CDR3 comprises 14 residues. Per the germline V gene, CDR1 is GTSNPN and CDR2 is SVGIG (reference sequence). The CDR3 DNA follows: TGTGCCTGGAGTTTCTTCGGGAGGCCCTCCGGTCTGGGGTTC. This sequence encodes CAWSFFGRPSGLGF.

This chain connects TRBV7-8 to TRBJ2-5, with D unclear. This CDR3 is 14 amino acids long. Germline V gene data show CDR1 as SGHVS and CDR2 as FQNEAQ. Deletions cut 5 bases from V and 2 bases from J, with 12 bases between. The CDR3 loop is CASSPLDRQETQYF. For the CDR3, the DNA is TGTGCCAGCAGCCCGCTGGATAGGCAAGAGACCCAGTACTTC.

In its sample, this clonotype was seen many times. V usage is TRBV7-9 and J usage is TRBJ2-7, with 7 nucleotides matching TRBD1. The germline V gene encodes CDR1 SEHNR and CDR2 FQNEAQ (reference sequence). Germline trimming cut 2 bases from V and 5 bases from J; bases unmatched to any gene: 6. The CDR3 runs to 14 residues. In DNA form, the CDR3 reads TGTGCCAGCAGCTTACAGGGGGTTTATCACGAGCAGTACTTC. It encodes CASSLQGVYHEQYF.

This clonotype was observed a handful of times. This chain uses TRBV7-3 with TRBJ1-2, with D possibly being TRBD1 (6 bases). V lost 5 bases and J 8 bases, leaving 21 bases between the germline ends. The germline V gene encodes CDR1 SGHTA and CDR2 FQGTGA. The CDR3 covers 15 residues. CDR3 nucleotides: TGTGCCAGCAGCCTACAGGGACGGGGGGAAGGAGGCTACACCTTC. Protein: CASSLQGRGEGGYTF. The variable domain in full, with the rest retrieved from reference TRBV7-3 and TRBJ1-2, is GAGVSQTPSNKVTEKGKYVELRCDPISGHTALYWYRQSLGQGPEFLIYFQGTGAADDSGLPNDRFFAVRPEGSVSTLKIQRTERGDSAVYLCASSLQGRGEGGYTFGSGTRLTVV.

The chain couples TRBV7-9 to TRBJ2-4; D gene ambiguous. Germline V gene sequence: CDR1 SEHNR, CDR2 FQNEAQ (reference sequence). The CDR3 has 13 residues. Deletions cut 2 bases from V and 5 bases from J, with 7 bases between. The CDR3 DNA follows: TGTGCCAGCAGCTTAAGCGAGCAAAACATTCAGTACTTC. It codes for CASSLSEQNIQYF.

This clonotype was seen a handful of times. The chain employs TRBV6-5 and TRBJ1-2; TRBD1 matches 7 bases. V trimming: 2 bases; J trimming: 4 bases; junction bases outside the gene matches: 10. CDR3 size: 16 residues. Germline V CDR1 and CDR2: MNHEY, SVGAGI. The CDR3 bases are TGTGCCAGCAGTTACACAGGGGCCGACCCCTCCTATGGCTACACCTTC. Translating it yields CASSYTGADPSYGYTF.

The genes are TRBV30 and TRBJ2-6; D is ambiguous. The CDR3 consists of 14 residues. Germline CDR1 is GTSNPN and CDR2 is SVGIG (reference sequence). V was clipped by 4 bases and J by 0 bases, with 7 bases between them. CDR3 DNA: TGTGCCTGGAACATGCTCTCTGGGGCCAACGTCCTGACTTTC. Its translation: CAWNMLSGANVLTF.

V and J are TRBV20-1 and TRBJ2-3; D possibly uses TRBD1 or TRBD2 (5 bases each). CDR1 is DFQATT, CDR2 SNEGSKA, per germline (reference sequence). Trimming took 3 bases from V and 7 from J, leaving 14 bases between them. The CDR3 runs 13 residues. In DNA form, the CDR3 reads TGCAGTGCTAGGAGGGACCCGGGGTATACGCAGTATTTT. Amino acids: CSARRDPGYTQYF.

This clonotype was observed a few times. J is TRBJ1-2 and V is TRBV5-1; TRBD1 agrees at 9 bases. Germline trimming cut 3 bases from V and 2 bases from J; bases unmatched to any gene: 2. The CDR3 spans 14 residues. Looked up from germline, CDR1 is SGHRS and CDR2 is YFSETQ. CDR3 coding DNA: TGCGCCAGCAGCTGGGACAGGGCCAACTATGGCTACACCTTC. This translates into CASSWDRANYGYTF.

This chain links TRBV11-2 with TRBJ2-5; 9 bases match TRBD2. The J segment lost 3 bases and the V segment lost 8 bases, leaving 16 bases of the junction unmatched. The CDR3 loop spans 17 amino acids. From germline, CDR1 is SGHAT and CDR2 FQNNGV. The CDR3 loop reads CASGHGVGGGVKETQYF. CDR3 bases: TGTGCCAGCGGCCATGGGGTCGGCGGGGGGGTCAAAGAGACCCAGTACTTC.

CDR3 bases: TGTGCCAGCAGCGCCGAAGGACTAGCAGTTTCAGATACGCAGTATTTT. Protein product: CASSAEGLAVSDTQYF. J is TRBJ2-3 and V is TRBV13; 8 bases are shared with TRBD2. V dropped 5 bases and J dropped 4; count of bases not matched to a gene: 11. The CDR3 extends over 16 amino acids. Per the germline V gene, CDR1 is PRHDT and CDR2 is FYEKMQ (reference sequence).

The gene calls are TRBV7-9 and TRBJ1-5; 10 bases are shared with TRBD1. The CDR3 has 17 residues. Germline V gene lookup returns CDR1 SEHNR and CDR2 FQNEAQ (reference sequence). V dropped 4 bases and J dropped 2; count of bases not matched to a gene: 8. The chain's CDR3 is CASSSYTGTGGNQPQHF. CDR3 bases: TGTGCCAGCAGCTCGTACACCGGGACAGGGGGCAATCAGCCCCAGCATTTT.

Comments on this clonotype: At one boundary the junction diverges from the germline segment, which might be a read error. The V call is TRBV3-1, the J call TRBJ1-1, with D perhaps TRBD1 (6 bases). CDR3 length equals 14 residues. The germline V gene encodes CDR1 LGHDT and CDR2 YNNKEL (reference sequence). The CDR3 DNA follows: TGCGCCAGCAGCCCCTTAGGGGGAGGCTCTGAAGCTTTCTTT. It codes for CASSPLGGGSEAFF.

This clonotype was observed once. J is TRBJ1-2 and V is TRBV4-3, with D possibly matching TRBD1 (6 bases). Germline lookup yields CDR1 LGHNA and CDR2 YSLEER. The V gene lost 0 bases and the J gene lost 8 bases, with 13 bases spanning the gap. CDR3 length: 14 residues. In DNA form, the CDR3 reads TGCGCCAGCAGCCAAGATCAGGGGTATTCGGGCTACACCTTC. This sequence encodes CASSQDQGYSGYTF.